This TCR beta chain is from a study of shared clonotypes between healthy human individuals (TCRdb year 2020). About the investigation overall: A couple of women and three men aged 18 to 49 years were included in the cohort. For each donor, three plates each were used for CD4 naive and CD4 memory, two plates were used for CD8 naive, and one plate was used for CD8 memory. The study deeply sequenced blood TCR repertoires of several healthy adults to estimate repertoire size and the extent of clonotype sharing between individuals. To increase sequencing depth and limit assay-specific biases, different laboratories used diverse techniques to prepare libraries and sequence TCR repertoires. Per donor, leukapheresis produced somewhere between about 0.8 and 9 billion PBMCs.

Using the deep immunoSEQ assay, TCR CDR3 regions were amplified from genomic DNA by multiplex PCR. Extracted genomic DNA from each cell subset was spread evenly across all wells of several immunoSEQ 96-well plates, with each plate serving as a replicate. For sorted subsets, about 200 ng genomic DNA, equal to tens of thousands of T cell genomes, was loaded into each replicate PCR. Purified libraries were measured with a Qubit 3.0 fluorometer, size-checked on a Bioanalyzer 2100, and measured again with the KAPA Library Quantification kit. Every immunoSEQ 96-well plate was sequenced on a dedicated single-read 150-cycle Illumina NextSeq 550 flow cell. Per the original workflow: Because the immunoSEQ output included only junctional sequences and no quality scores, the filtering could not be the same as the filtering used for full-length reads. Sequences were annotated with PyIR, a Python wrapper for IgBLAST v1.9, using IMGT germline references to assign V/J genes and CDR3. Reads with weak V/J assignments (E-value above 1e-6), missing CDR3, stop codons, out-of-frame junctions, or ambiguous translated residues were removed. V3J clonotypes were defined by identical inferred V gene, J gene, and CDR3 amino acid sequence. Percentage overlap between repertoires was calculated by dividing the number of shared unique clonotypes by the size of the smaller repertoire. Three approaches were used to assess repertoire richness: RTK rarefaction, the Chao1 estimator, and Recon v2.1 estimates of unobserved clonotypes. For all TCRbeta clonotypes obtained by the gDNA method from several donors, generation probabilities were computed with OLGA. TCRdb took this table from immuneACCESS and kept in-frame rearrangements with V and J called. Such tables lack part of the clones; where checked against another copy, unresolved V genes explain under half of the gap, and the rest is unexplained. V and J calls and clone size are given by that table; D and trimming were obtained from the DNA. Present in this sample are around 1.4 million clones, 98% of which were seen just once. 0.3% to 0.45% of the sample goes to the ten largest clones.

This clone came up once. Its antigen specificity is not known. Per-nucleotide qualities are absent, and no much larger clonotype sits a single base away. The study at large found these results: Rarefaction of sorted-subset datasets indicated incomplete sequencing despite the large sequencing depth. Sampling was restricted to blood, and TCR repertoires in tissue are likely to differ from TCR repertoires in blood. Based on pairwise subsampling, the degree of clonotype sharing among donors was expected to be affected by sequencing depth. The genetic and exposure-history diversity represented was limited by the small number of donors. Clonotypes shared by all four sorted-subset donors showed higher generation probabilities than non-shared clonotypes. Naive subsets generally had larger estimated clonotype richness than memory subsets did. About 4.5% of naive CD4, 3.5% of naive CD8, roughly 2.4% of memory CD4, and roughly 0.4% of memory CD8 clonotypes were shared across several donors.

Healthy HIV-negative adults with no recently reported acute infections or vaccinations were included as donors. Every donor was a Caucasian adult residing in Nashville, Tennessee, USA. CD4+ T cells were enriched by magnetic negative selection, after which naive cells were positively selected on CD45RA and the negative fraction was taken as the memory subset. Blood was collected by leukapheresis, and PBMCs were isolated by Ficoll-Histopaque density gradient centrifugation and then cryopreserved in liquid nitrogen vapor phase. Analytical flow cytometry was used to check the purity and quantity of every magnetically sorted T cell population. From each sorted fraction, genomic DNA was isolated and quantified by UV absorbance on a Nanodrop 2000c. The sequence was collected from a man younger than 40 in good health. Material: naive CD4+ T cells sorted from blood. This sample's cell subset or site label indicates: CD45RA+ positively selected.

DNA sequence: TGTGCCAGCAGCACGCGACAGACTAATGAAAAACTGTTTTTT. Its protein reads: CASSTRQTNEKLFF. The sequence is built from TRBV7-9 and TRBJ1-4, with TRBD1 tentatively as D gene (5 bases match). Cut back by 5 bases and 2 bases, the V and J ends lie 9 bases apart. There are 14 amino acids in the CDR3, from cysteine to phenylalanine inclusive. Solely the CDR3 DNA is kept, with 42 bases framed from the first base. The germline V gene encodes CDR1 SEHNR and CDR2 FQNEAQ (reference sequence).